The rows below give T cell receptor beta chains drawn from one sample of a study of beta chain features in type 1 diabetes. Some clones are missing from TCRdb's copy, which holds only in-frame ones; the method was immunoSEQ multiplex PCR. The repertoire holds 250,000 or so clones, around 65% seen once, with roughly 0.048% in the top ten. Sequencing was performed on naive CD4+ T cells from blood. These receptors all stem from a man under 40 in good health. Each CDR3 is given with its conserved first and last residue. A D gene is named only where the DNA matches it firmly. Not all rows give a size; the values are once, few, many and, for expanded clones, a class.

clone_size	j_call	d_call	v_call	cdr3_nt	cdr3_aa
-	TRBJ2-7	-	TRBV7-2	TGTGCCAGCAGCCCCGGCCTTGGCGAGCAGTACTTC	CASSPGLGEQYF
-	TRBJ1-2	-	TRBV30	TGTGCCATCGGACGGCCCTATGGCTACACCTTC	CAIGRPYGYTF
-	TRBJ2-1	TRBD1	TRBV14	TGTGCCAGCAGCCGAGGGACAGGTTTCTATGAGCAGTTCTTC	CASSRGTGFYEQFF
-	TRBJ2-1	TRBD2	TRBV19	TGTGCCAGTAGTATATCCAGCGGGAGGGCCCTCAAGTTCTTC	CASSISSGRALKFF
-	TRBJ2-1	-	TRBV29-1	TGCAGCGTTGAAGATGCACAGGGCGGCAATGAGCAGTTCTTC	CSVEDAQGGNEQFF
few	TRBJ2-1	-	TRBV25-1	TGTGCCAGCAGTGCCCTGGACTTGGCTCTCCTCGATGAGCAGTTCTTC	CASSALDLALLDEQFF
-	TRBJ2-1	-	TRBV29-1	TGCAGCGTTGAACCAAGCCCCTACAATGAGCAGTTCTTC	CSVEPSPYNEQFF
-	TRBJ2-2	-	TRBV18	TGTGCCAGCTCACCAAGGCAGGACCCCACTGGCGGGGAGCTGTTTTTT	CASSPRQDPTGGELFF
-	TRBJ2-1	-	TRBV29-1	TGCAGCGTTGGGGGGAGGTCCTACAATGAGCAGTTCTTC	CSVGGRSYNEQFF
-	TRBJ2-1	TRBD2	TRBV14	TGTGCCAGCAGCCACTTGACTAGCGGGAATTACAATGAGCAGTTCTTC	CASSHLTSGNYNEQFF
-	TRBJ2-1	TRBD2	TRBV9	TGTGCCAGCAGCGTAGTAGCGGGTGACTACAATGAGCAGTTCTTC	CASSVVAGDYNEQFF
-	TRBJ2-4	-	TRBV30	TGTGCCTGGGGAGAAATGCTAGCCAAAAACATTCAGTACTTC	CAWGEMLAKNIQYF
few	TRBJ2-1	TRBD2	TRBV30	TGTGCCTGGGCCAGCCTAGCGGGAGATTTTCGTGAGCAGTTCTTC	CAWASLAGDFREQFF